This T cell receptor (beta chain) was sequenced in a study of T cells after yellow fever vaccination. The CDR3 extends over 14 amino acids. CDR1 KGHSH and CDR2 LQKENI come from the germline V gene. With 6 bases removed from V and 4 bases from J, the gap between germline ends came to 14 bases. TCRdb independently ran MiXCR on the 5' RACE reads; one entry per CDR3 protein. This table holds hundreds of thousands of distinct CDR3 sequences, 4.1% found once. The sample consisted of PBMCs, taken 5 days after the yellow fever booster vaccination. This sequence joins TRBV18 and TRBJ2-3; maybe TRBD2 (5 bases). This TCR was sampled from a man aged 18 to 35 who received the YFV17D yellow fever vaccine. Here the CDR3 reads CASSPDTSADTQYF. Here the CDR3 DNA reads TGTGCCAGCTCTCCAGATACTAGTGCAGATACGCAGTATTTT. The full variable domain, with the rest looked up from reference TRBV18 and TRBJ2-3, is NAGVMQNPRHLVRRRGQEARLRCSPMKGHSHVYWYRQLPEEGLKFMVYLQKENIIDESGMPKERFSAEFPKEGPSILRIQQVVRGDSAAYFCASSPDTSADTQYFGPGTRLTVL.